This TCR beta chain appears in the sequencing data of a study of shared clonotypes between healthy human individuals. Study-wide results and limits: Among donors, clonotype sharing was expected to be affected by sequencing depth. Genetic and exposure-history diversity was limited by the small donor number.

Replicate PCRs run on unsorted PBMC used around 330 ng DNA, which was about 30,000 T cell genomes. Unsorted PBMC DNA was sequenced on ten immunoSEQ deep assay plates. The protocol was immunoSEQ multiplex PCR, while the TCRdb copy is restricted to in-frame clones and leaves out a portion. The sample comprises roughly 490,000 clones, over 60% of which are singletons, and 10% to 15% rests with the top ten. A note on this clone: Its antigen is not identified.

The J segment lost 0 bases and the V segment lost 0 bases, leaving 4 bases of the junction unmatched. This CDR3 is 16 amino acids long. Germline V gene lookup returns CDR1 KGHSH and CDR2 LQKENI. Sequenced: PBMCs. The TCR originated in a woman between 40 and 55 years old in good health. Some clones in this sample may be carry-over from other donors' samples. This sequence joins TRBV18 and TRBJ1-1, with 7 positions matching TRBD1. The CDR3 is CASSPPPGQMNTEAFF. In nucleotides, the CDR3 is TGTGCCAGCTCACCACCGCCGGGACAGATGAACACTGAAGCTTTCTTT.